This T cell receptor beta chain is from a study of cytomegalovirus exposure and HLA in healthy donors (dated by TCRdb to the late 2010s). In the study overall: According to an earlier analysis of 587 of the donors, 200 million or so T cells yielded 117 million unique TCR beta sequences and less than 300 Gb of sequence data. High-throughput TCR immunosequencing, statistical association of individual TCRs with disease status, and machine learning were combined to predict cytomegalovirus infection status. All discovery cohort repertoires had been generated on a single sequencing platform. Donor age, sex, ethnicity and CMV serostatus were collected together with the repertoire data. Among around 400 genotyped donors of the cohort, an average of around 240,000 unique TCR beta nucleotide sequences was sequenced per donor, of which about 20% were non-productive. A later genetic analysis took genome-wide SNP genotypes for 398 of the 666 donors and used that subset as a discovery cohort. Of the roughly 390 genotyped donors, around 81% fell in the genetic ancestry cluster associated with self-reported Caucasian donors. The study profiled the T cell repertoires of under 700 subjects by immunosequencing and related them to cytomegalovirus serostatus. Typing coverage varied by locus: 629-630 donors for A, B, C, DRB1 and DQB1; more than 500 for DQA1; nearly 610 for DPA1; 400 to 480 for DPB1. The study aimed to test whether signatures of past pathogen exposure could be identified by cataloging public T cell receptors. A later analysis re-analyzed previously published TCR beta repertoires from approximately 700 donors and added high-resolution HLA genotyping to study TCR occurrence patterns. HLA typing covered class I and class II loci at four-digit resolution. To decide whether each TCR beta V gene segment behaved as functional or pseudogenic, an earlier analysis of fewer than 750 of the donors relied on high-throughput TCR beta sequencing. In addition to the first cohort of 666 subjects, a separate validation cohort of 120 different subjects was used. About five DR-DQ haplotypes were treated as single units for association and clustering because of strong linkage in the cohort. Rather than using new phenotypic data, the later analysis identified candidate immune exposures from TCR beta sequences and from how often those sequences occurred across donors. An early release that covered 640 HLA-typed donors contained approximately 300 gigabases of sequencing data and 70 million to 100 million unique TCR sequences.

Worth noting for this clone: No antigen is known for it.

The method was the immunoSEQ multiplex PCR assay. The multiplex PCR relied on a mix of 60 forward primers for TCR Vbeta segments and 13 reverse primers for TCR Jbeta segments. The CDR3 region of rearranged TCR beta genes was amplified from genomic DNA by a multiplex PCR assay. On the Illumina HiSeq System, the amplified TCR beta libraries were sequenced as 87-base-pair reads. The study's processing was this. Across the 670 or so repertoires, a later analysis counted roughly 77 million unique TCR beta chains, around 11 million of which were shared by at least two donors. Raw reads were error-corrected and collapsed into unique sequences with a nearest-neighbor algorithm that merged closely related sequences to remove PCR and sequencing errors. To assign V, D and J gene segments, CDR3 sequences were aligned to IMGT reference sequences. For a sequence to be retained, a match of at least six nucleotides to both a V gene segment and a J gene segment was required. A rearrangement was called productive if the CDR3 had no stop codons and remained in frame with V and J, and every other rearrangement was called non-productive. CDR3 was defined according to IMGT convention as the region running from the second conserved V-encoded cysteine to the conserved J-encoded phenylalanine. The earlier analysis of 500 to 600 of the donors excluded sequences that lacked an unambiguous match to a single V gene segment. An earlier analysis of a few hundred of the donors classified V segments as functional when productive rearrangements were above 56.7% and as segregating when the standard deviation between donors was above 5%. To diagnose cytomegalovirus status from the catalog of TCR beta chain sequences, a statistical classification framework was built. In a later analysis, V and J genes were assigned by comparing TCR nucleotide sequences against IMGT/GENE-DB human TR gene sequences. In a later analysis, CDR3 sequences and most-parsimonious VDJ recombination scenarios were assigned using the TCRdist pipeline. In a later analysis, every TCR beta chain was defined by the combination of its CDR3 amino acid sequence and its V-gene family, and reads without a unique V-gene family were dropped. As a way to deal with suspected cross-contamination and a sequencing artifact, a later analysis dropped 450 to 700 nucleotide sequences that were highly shared and had low generation probability. A later analysis calculated a clonal expansion index for each public chain from normalized within-repertoire ranks of inferred template counts. In a later analysis, generation probabilities were computed with a VDJ recombination model fitted to out-of-frame rearrangements, and the resulting probabilities were checked against IGoR. In a later analysis, hypergeometric tests were used to score TCR-TCR, TCR-HLA and TCR-CMV co-occurrence, with a repertoire-size bias correction applied to TCR pairs. A later analysis estimated false discovery rates by permuting HLA or CMV assignments 20 times. In a later analysis, co-occurring TCRs were grouped using DBSCAN, with TCRdist sequence similarity added in when clustering inside HLA-allele-positive subsets. Repertoires with fewer than 30,000 or more than 120,000 public chains were left out of co-occurrence clustering, as were about 5 repertoires with anomalous nucleotide sharing. Entries here come from immuneACCESS through TCRdb and include only in-frame sequences with V and J called. Some clones fail to appear in such tables; in the studies checked, an unresolved V gene covers under half of the shortfall, and the cause of the remainder is unknown. Clonal size and the V and J genes are those of that table, whereas D and trimming came from the DNA. The sample's own table lists under 85,000 clones. Roughly 15% of the sample belongs to the ten largest clones.

From V the trimming removes 4 bases and from J it removes 3 bases, while the gene matches leave 11 bases of the junction unaccounted for. The cysteine opens and the phenylalanine closes a CDR3 of 16 amino acids. Only the CDR3 DNA stays, 48 bases, in frame from base 1. Looking up the germline V gene yields CDR1 SGHDN and CDR2 FVKESK. General study outcomes and caveats: Compared with equally common non-associated chains, HLA-associated TCR beta chains in a later analysis were more clonally expanded and had lower generation probabilities. Only TCR beta chains were sequenced in this cohort, and the absence of alpha or paired-chain data limited detectable features. Specific HLA alleles were associated with about 17,000 TCR beta sequences at a false discovery rate of 0.05 in a later analysis. In a later genetic analysis, a missense DCLRE1C variant was associated with V-gene and J-gene trimming of TCR beta chains, and the association was replicated in an independent cohort. When HLA alleles, especially DR and DQ, strongly co-occurred, TCR associations were difficult to assign to individual alleles. Most TCR sequences were observed very rarely across donors, whereas some public TCRs were present in many individuals. A further reported finding was that TCR beta sequences accurately predicted the HLA-A and HLA-B alleles for most subjects in the first cohort. The study gave a list of 150 to 200 TCR beta chains associated with cytomegalovirus. Some IMGT-functional V segments, including TRBV6-2 and TRBV6-3, could not be told apart with the 87-base-pair reads, so those segments were excluded. According to a later analysis, TCR association rates differed among HLA loci, with DRB1 alleles showing the most associated TCRs and HLA-C alleles showing the fewest. Immune exposure information for the cohort was limited to CMV serostatus. Several of the top co-occurrence clusters appeared to be linked to parvovirus B19, influenza, CMV and Epstein-Barr virus, according to a later analysis. In a later analysis, most CMV-associated TCR beta chains were found to appear HLA-restricted, with HLA associations seemingly driven largely by CMV exposure. Broadly in line with IMGT annotations, most TCR beta V segments showed up in productive rearrangements about 87% or about 30% of the time in an earlier analysis of several hundred of the donors. Because HLA typing was missing for some donors at each locus, association tests included only the typed subset. A cluster of highly shared sequence variants was judged likely to represent a technical artifact of the sequencing pipeline. The classifier was reported to diagnose cytomegalovirus status with high specificity and sensitivity in both the original cohort and the validation cohort. A later genetic analysis reported fewer N-insertions in productive TCRs among donors in an Asian-associated ancestry cluster than the roughly 670-donor mean. It was suggested by the authors that the approach could potentially be generalized to other disease states and immunological phenotypes. Correlated functional status among segregating V segments might be attributable to linkage disequilibrium, but an unknown experimental factor could not be ruled out. Because counts were too low, roughly 18 rarely observed V segments, including chromosome 9 orphons, were left out of the earlier analysis of 587 of the donors. A few of the identified cytomegalovirus-associated TCR beta chains were confirmed in vitro to be specific for cytomegalovirus antigens. Roughly uniform sequencing depth across donors was assumed in presence/absence analyses, although this assumption may not hold.

The cohort was made up of around 720 healthy bone marrow donors. At the time of sampling, all cohort members were nominally healthy, though unrecorded immune exposures were likely present. The donor was CMV seronegative and belonged to the group of under 400 seronegative cohort members. A peripheral blood sample was collected from each donor, and TCR beta sequencing was performed on peripheral blood mononuclear cells. The Qiagen DNeasy Blood Extraction Kit was used to extract genomic DNA from the blood cell samples. The receptor was isolated from a boy aged 10-17 years in good health and CMV-seronegative. The chain couples TRBV14 to TRBJ1-1; TRBD1 agrees with 7 junctional bases. The specimen was PBMCs. The CDR3 in this case is CASSPRQGPRDTEAFF. The bases read TGTGCCAGCAGCCCCCGACAGGGCCCAAGGGACACTGAAGCTTTCTTT.